A selection of T cell receptor beta chains follows, all from one sample in a study of beta chain features in type 1 diabetes. Assay: immunoSEQ multiplex PCR; the TCRdb copy retains only in-frame clones and omits some. The repertoire holds fewer than 250,000 clones, with 9.6% as singletons. The specimen was naive CD4+ T cells from blood. Receptors were obtained from a woman between 18 and 29 years old in good health. The CDR3 runs from the conserved cysteine through the conserved F or W. Fields, in order: D gene, clone size, V gene, J gene, CDR3 protein, CDR3 DNA. D genes are given only for firm matches. Not every row has a clone size; where given, it reads once, few, many or a size class.

NA	NA	TRBV2	TRBJ1-2	CASSAGSYGYTF	TGTGCCAGCAGTGCGGGGAGCTATGGCTACACCTTC
NA	NA	TRBV4-2	TRBJ2-7	CASSQGPPSMDREGSYEQYF	TGTGCCAGCAGCCAAGGTCCCCCCTCTATGGACAGGGAGGGGTCCTACGAGCAGTACTTC
TRBD1	NA	TRBV5-4	TRBJ2-7	CASSSTGETLEQYF	TGTGCCAGCAGCTCGACAGGGGAGACCCTTGAGCAGTACTTC
TRBD1	few	TRBV6-4	TRBJ1-2	CASREFRGKGGYTF	TGTGCCAGCAGGGAATTCAGGGGGAAAGGTGGCTACACCTTC
TRBD2	few	TRBV27	TRBJ2-1	CASSLLAGAPYNEQFF	TGTGCCAGCAGTCTCTTAGCGGGAGCCCCCTACAATGAGCAGTTCTTC
TRBD1	NA	TRBV5-1	TRBJ1-1	CASSLRNWTGQNTEAFF	TGCGCCAGCAGCTTGAGGAACTGGACAGGGCAGAACACTGAAGCTTTCTTT
NA	few	TRBV29-1	TRBJ2-7	CSALRAENYEQYF	TGCAGCGCCCTGAGGGCAGAAAACTACGAGCAGTACTTC
NA	NA	TRBV5-4	TRBJ2-3	CASSLGSSSSTDTQYF	TGTGCCAGCAGCTTGGGGTCTAGCAGTAGCACAGATACGCAGTATTTT
NA	few	TRBV7-9	TRBJ1-1	CASSFTAEAFF	TGTGCCAGCAGCTTCACAGCTGAAGCTTTCTTT
NA	NA	TRBV23-1	TRBJ2-7	CASTPRDKRTAYEQYF	TGCGCCAGCACCCCCCGGGACAAAAGAACTGCCTACGAGCAGTACTTC
TRBD1	NA	TRBV6-5	TRBJ1-6	CASSYSGTGGSPLHF	TGTGCCAGCAGTTACTCGGGGACAGGGGGTTCACCCCTCCACTTT
NA	NA	TRBV15	TRBJ2-3	CATSRDQATDTQYF	TGTGCCACCAGCAGAGACCAAGCCACAGATACGCAGTATTTT
NA	few	TRBV4-2	TRBJ2-7	CASSQEGAAQYF	TGTGCCAGCAGCCAAGAAGGGGCCGCTCAGTACTTC
NA	NA	TRBV10-3	TRBJ2-1	CATGTRIEDEQFF	TGTGCCACCGGGACAAGAATCGAGGATGAGCAGTTCTTC